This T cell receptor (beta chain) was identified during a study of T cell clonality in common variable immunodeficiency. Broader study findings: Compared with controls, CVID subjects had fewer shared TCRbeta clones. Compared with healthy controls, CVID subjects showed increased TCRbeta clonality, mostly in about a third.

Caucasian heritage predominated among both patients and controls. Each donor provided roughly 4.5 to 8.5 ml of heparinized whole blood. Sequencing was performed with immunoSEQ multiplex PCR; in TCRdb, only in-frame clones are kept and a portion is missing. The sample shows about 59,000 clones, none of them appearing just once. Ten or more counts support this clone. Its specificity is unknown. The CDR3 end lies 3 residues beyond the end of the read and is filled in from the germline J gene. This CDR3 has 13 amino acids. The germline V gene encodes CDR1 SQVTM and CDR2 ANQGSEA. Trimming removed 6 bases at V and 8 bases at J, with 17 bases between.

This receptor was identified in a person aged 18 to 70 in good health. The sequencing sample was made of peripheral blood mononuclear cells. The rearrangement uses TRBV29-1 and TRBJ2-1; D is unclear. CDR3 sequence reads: CSVYSESKDEQFF. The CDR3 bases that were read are TGCAGCGTATACAGTGAGAGTAAGGATGAG.